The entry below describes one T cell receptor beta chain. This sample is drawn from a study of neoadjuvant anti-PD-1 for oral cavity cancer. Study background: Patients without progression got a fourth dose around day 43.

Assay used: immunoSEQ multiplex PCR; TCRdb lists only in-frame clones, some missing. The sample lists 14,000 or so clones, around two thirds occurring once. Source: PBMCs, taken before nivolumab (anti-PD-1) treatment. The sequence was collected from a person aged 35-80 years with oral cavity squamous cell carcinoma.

The CDR3 DNA sequence: TGCGCCAGCAGCTTATCGCGGGAGGGCAGCGATACGCAGTATTTT. Encoded protein: CASSLSREGSDTQYF. V and J are TRBV5-1 and TRBJ2-3; 9 bases line up with TRBD2. CDR3 size: 15 residues. V lost 2 bases and J lost 6; bases outside the gene matches: 7. Germline lookup yields CDR1 SGHRS and CDR2 YFSETQ.